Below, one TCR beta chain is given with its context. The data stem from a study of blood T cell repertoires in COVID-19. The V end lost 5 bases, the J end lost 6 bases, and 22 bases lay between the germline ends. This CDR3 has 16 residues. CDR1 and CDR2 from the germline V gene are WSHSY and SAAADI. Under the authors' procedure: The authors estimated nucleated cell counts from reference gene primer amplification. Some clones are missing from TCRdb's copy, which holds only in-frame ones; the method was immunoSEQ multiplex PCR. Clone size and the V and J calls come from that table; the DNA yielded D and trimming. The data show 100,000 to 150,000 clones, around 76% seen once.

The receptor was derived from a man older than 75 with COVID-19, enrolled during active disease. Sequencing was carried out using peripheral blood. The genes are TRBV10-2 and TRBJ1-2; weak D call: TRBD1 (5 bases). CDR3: CASSQTQVPGGNGYTF. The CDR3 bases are TGCGCCAGCAGTCAGACACAGGTCCCGGGAGGAAATGGCTACACCTTC.